This T cell receptor beta chain was captured in a study of beta chain features in type 1 diabetes. About the research overall: Patients were similar to healthy donors in age and gender (as well as in cell yields). Taken together, all samples contributed approximately 110 million examined sorted cells.

Study outcomes and limitations: Any PCR bias toward short templates would affect both groups alike. All four CD4+ subsets of Type 1 diabetes patients contained TCRB CDR3s that were moderately but significantly shorter.

The whole isolated RNA underwent reverse transcription, so sequencing captured expressed TCRB transcripts. Naive, central memory and regulatory T cell samples came to a mean of about 4 million reads. Clones were read by immunoSEQ multiplex PCR, and TCRdb kept only the in-frame ones, dropping some. The sample has more than 550,000 clones, roughly an eighth seen once; the top ten hold approximately 0.039%. On this clone itself: The antigen is not known.

Sequenced: naive CD4+ T cells from blood. This clonotype was sampled from a man younger than 35 with type 1 diabetes.

The CDR3 sequence is CASSYTNRGANQPQHF. The CDR3 DNA is TGTGCCAGCAGCTATACTAATAGGGGGGCTAATCAGCCCCAGCATTTT. The chain carries TRBV7-9 and TRBJ1-5; D is possibly TRBD1 (6 bases). Per the germline V gene, CDR1 is SEHNR and CDR2 is FQNEAQ (reference sequence). The CDR3 is made up of 16 amino acids. V lost 4 bases, J lost 4 bases, and 17 bases lay in between.